The 8 T cell receptor beta chains reported below all come from one sample, sequenced in a study of shared clonotypes between healthy human individuals. Measured with immunoSEQ multiplex PCR; TCRdb has only the in-frame clones, and not every one. Of about 680,000 clones listed, approximately 75% are singletons. Specimen: memory CD4+ T cells sorted from blood. Subset meaning: CD45RA-negative fraction. Receptors were obtained from a woman in her 30s in good health.

This chain uses TRBV5-1 with TRBJ1-1; D is unclear. Between the trimmed V and J ends, which lost 1 base and 1 base, there was a span of 11 bases. This CDR3 has 15 amino acids. Germline V gene sequence: CDR1 SGHRS, CDR2 YFSETQ. The CDR3 loop is CASSLHSNSNTEAFF. The CDR3 coding sequence is TGCGCCAGCAGCTTGCACAGTAATTCGAACACTGAAGCTTTCTTT.

This clone was picked up a small number of times. Within the sample, other DNA sequences also encode this same CDR3. This chain joins TRBV7-9 and TRBJ2-7; D unresolved. The V gene lost 5 bases and the J gene lost 0 bases, with 11 bases spanning the gap. CDR3 length: 14 amino acids. CDR1 and CDR2 (germline): SEHNR, FQNEAQ (reference sequence). CDR3 nucleotides: TGTGCCAGCAGCCCCCAAGGTGACTCCTACGAGCAGTACTTC. The encoded protein is CASSPQGDSYEQYF.

This clone appeared a few times. The chain is built from TRBV28 and TRBJ2-7; D may correspond to TRBD1 or TRBD2 (6 bases each). V was clipped by 5 bases and J by 2 bases, with 13 bases between them. The CDR3 length is 14 residues. Germline V lookup: CDR1 MDHEN, CDR2 SYDVKM. Written as DNA, the CDR3 is TGTGCCAGCAGTCAAGGGGGGCCCCCCTACGAGCAGTACTTC. This sequence encodes CASSQGGPPYEQYF.

The rearrangement joins TRBV5-5 to TRBJ1-1, with no clear D. This CDR3 has 14 residues. Germline V gene data show CDR1 as SGHKS and CDR2 as YYEKEE (reference sequence). Trimming left V 0 bases short and J 0 bases short, with 6 bases between. As DNA, the CDR3 is TGTGCCAGCAGCTTGGTGCCCGTGAACACTGAAGCTTTCTTT. Translating gives CASSLVPVNTEAFF. Full variable domain (outside the CDR3, taken from reference TRBV5-5 and TRBJ1-1): DAGVTQSPTHLIKTRGQQVTLRCSPISGHKSVSWYQQVLGQGPQFIFQYYEKEERGRGNFPDRFSARQFPNYSSELNVNALLLGDSALYLCASSLVPVNTEAFFGQGTRLTVV.

This clone turned up a few times. This rearrangement joins TRBV9 to TRBJ2-2, with unresolved D. The CDR3 has 15 residues. Germline CDR1 is SGDLS and CDR2 is YYNGEE. Trimming removed 3 bases at V and 0 bases at J, with 9 bases between. CDR3 region: CASSAQFANTGELFF. The DNA of the CDR3 is TGTGCCAGCAGCGCCCAGTTCGCGAACACCGGGGAGCTGTTTTTT.

The chain recombines TRBV6-1 with TRBJ2-3, with D maybe TRBD1 (5 bases). The V and J ends lost 8 bases and 2 bases respectively, with 11 bases between them. The CDR3 contains 13 residues. Germline values: CDR1 MNHNS, CDR2 SASEGT. CDR3 loop: CASGAANTDTQYF. DNA for the CDR3: TGTGCCAGCGGGGCAGCCAACACAGATACGCAGTATTTT.

This chain joins TRBV10-3 and TRBJ2-1, with D perhaps matching TRBD1 (6 bases). The germline gives CDR1 ENHRY, CDR2 SYGVKD. V lost 7 bases to trimming and J lost 0 bases, with 10 bases between them. This CDR3 has 14 residues. DNA for the CDR3: TGTGCCATCACTCCAGGGGCCTCCTACAATGAGCAGTTCTTC. Its translation: CAITPGASYNEQFF.

A note on this clone: Other DNA sequences within the sample encode an identical CDR3. In DNA, the CDR3 is TGTGCCAGCAGTCGTGACCCAAACTATGGCTACACCTTC. Amino acids: CASSRDPNYGYTF. V usage is TRBV6-6 and J usage is TRBJ1-2; D gene uncertain. Germline V gene lookup returns CDR1 MNHNY and CDR2 SVGAGI (reference sequence). This CDR3 spans 13 amino acids. V lost 5 bases and J lost 2, with 9 bases in between.